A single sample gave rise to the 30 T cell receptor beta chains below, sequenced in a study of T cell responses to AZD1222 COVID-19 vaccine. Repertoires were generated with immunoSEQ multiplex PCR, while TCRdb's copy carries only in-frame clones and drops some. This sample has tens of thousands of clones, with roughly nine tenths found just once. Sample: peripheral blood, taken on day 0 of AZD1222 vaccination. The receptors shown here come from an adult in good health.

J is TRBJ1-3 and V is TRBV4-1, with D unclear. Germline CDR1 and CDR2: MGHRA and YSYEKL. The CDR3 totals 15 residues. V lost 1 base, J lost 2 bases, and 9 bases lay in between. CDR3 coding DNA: TGCGCCAGCAGCCAAGTGGCTGGGACTGGAAACACCATATATTTT. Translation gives CASSQVAGTGNTIYF.

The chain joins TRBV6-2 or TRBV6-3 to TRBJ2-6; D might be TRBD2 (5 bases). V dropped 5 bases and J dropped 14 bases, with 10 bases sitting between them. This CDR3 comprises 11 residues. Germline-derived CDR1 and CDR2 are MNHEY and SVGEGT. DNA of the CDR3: TGTGCCAGCAGTGCCGGAGGCATCCTGACTTTC. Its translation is CASSAGGILTF.

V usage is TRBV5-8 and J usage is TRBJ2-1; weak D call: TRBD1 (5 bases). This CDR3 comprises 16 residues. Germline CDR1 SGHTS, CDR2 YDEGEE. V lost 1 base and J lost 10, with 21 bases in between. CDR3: CASSLSGVTEQGEQFF. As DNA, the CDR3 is TGTGCCAGCAGCTTGTCTGGGGTGACAGAACAAGGAGAGCAGTTCTTC.

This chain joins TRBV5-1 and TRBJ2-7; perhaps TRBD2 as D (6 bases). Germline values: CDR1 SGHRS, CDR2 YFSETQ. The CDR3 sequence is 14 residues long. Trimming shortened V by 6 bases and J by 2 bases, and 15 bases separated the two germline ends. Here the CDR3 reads CASTLSGVTYEQYF. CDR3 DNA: TGCGCCAGCACTCTCTCGGGGGTAACCTACGAGCAGTACTTC.

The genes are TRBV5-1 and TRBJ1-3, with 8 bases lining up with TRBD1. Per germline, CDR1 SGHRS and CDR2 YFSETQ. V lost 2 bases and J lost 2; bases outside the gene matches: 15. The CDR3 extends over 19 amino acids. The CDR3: CASSFSYARTGNTGNTIYF. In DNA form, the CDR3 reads TGCGCCAGCAGCTTTTCATACGCCCGGACAGGGAATACTGGAAACACCATATATTTT. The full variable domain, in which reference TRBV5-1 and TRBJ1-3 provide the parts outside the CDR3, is KAGVTQTPRYLIKTRGQQVTLSCSPISGHRSVSWYQQTPGQGLQFLFEYFSETQRNKGNFPGRFSGRQFSNSRSEMNVSTLELGDSALYLCASSFSYARTGNTGNTIYFGEGSWLTVV.

This chain's CDR3 is CSAPGQAQETQYF. The CDR3 region has the DNA TGCAGCGCACCGGGACAGGCACAAGAGACCCAGTACTTC. V usage is TRBV29-1 and J usage is TRBJ2-5, with TRBD1 matching over 8 bases. J lost 2 bases, V lost 7 bases, and 6 bases had no gene match. CDR3 length equals 13 residues. In germline, CDR1 is SQVTM, CDR2 ANQGSEA.

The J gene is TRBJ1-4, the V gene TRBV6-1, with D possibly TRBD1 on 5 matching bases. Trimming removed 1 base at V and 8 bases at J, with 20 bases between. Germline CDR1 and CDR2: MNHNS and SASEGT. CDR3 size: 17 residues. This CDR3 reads CASSEGVGGIRREKLFF. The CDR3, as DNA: TGTGCCAGCAGTGAAGGGGTTGGGGGGATAAGGAGGGAAAAACTGTTTTTT.

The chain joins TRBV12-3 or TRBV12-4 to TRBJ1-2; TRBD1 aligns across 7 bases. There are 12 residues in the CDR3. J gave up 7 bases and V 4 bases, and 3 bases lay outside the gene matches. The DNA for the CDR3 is TGTGCCAGCAGTTCACAGGGGTCTGGCTACACCTTC. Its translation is CASSSQGSGYTF.

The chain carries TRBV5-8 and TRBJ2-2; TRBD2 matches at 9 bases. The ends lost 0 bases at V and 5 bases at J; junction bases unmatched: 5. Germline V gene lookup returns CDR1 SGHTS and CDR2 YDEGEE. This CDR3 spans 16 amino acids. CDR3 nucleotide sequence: TGTGCCAGCAGCTTGGGCCGAGCGGGAGGTACCGGGGAGCTGTTTTTT. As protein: CASSLGRAGGTGELFF.

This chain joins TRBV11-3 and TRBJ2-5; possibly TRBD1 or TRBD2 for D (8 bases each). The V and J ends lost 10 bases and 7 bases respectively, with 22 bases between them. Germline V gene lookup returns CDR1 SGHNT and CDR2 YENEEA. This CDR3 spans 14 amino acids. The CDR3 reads CATTGPGGTGTQYF. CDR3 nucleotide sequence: TGTGCCACCACCGGTCCGGGGGGGACAGGGACCCAGTACTTC.

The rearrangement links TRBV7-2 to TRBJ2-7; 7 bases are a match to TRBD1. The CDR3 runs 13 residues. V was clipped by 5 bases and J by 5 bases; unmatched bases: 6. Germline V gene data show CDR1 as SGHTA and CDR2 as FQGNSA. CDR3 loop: CASSLRDRDEQYF. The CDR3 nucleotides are TGTGCCAGCAGCCTAAGAGACAGGGACGAGCAGTACTTC.

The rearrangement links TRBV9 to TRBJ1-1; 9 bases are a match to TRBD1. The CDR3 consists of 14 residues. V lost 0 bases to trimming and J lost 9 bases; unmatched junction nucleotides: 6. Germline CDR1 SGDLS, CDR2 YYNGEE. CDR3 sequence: CASSVVGQGGQAFF. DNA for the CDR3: TGTGCCAGCAGCGTAGTGGGACAGGGTGGGCAAGCTTTCTTT.

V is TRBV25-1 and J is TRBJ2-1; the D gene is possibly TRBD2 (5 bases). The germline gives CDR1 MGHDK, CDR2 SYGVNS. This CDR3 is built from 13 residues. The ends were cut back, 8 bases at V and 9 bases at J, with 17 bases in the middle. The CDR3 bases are TGTGCCAGCTATCTCCCGGGATCCGGTGAGCAGTTCTTC. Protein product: CASYLPGSGEQFF.

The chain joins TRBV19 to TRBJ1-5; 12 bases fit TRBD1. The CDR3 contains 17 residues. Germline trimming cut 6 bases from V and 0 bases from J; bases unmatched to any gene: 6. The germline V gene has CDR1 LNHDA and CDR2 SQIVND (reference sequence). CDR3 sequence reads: CASRPGQGAYSNQPQHF. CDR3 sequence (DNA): TGTGCCAGTAGGCCGGGACAGGGGGCGTATAGCAATCAGCCCCAGCATTTT.

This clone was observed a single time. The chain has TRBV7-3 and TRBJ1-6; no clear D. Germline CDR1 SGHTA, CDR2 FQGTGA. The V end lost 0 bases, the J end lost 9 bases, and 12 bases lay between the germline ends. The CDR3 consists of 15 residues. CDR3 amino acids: CASSLTPSGTSPLHF. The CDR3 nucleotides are TGTGCCAGCAGCTTAACTCCCAGTGGTACTTCACCCCTCCACTTT.

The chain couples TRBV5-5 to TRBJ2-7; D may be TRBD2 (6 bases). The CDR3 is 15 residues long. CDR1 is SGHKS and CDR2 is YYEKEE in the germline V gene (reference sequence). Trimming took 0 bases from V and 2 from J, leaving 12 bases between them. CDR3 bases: TGTGCCAGCAGCTTGGCCGGGAGCCAAGCCTACGAGCAGTACTTC. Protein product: CASSLAGSQAYEQYF.

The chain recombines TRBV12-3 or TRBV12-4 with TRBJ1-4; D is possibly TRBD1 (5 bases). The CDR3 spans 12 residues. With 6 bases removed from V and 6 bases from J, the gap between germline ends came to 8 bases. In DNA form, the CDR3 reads TGTGCCAGCAGGGACACCTATGAAAAACTGTTTTTT. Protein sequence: CASRDTYEKLFF.

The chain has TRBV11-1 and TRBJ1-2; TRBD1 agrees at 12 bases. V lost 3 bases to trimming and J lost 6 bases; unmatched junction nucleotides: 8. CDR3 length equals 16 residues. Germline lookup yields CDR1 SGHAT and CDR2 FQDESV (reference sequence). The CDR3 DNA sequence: TGTGCCAGCAGCTTTAAAGCGGGACAGGGGGCGCATGGCTACACCTTC. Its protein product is CASSFKAGQGAHGYTF.

The CDR3 protein is CSAPEEVEAFF. The CDR3 coding sequence is TGCAGTGCTCCAGAGGAGGTAGAAGCTTTCTTT. The chain links TRBV20-1 to TRBJ1-1; D gene unclear. Deletions cut 5 bases from V and 8 bases from J, with 12 bases between. Germline lookup yields CDR1 DFQATT and CDR2 SNEGSKA (reference sequence). The CDR3 is 11 residues long.

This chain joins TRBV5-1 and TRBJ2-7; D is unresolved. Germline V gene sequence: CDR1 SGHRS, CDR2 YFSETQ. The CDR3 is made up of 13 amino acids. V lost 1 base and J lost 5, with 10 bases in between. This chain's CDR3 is CASSLWGLDEQYF. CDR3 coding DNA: TGCGCCAGCAGCTTGTGGGGTTTAGACGAGCAGTACTTC.

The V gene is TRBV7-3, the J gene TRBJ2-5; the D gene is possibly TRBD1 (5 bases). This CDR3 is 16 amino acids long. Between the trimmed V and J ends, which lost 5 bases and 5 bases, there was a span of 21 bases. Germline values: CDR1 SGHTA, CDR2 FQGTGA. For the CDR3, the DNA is TGTGCCAGCAGCGTCGGCAACTCAGGGATAGGGGAGACCCAGTACTTC. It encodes CASSVGNSGIGETQYF.

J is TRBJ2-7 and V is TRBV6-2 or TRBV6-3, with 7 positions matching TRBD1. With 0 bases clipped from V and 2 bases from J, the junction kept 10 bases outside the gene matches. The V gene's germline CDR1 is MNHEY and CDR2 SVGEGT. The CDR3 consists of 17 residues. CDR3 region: CASSYSDFGTEPYEQYF. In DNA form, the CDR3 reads TGTGCCAGCAGTTACTCCGACTTTGGGACAGAACCCTACGAGCAGTACTTC.

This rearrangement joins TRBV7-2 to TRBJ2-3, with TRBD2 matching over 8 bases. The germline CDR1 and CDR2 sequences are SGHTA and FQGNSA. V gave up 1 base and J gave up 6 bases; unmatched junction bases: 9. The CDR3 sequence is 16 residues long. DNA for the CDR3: TGTGCCAGCAGCTTAGGGGACGGGAGGGCCTCGGATACGCAGTATTTT. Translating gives CASSLGDGRASDTQYF.

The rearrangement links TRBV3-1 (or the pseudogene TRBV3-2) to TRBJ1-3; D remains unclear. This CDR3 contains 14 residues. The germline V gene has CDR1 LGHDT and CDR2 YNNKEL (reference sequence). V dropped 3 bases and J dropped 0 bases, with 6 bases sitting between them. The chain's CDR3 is CASSQGSSGNTIYF. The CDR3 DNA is TGTGCCAGCAGCCAGGGGAGCTCTGGAAACACCATATATTTT.

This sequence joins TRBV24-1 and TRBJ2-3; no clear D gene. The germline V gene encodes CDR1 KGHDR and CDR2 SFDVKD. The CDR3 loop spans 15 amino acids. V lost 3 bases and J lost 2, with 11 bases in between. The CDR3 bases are TGTGCCACCAGTGATCCGACATCTTACACAGATACGCAGTATTTT. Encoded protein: CATSDPTSYTDTQYF.

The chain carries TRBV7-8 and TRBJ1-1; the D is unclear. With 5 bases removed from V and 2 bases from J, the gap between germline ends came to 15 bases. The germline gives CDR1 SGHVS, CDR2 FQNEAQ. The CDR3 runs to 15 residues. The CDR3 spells CASSQDTGINTEAFF. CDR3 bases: TGTGCCAGCAGCCAAGACACCGGTATTAACACTGAAGCTTTCTTT.

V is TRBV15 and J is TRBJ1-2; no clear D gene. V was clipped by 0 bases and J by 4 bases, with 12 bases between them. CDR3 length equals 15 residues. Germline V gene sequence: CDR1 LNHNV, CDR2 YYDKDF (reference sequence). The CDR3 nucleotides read TGTGCCACCAGCAGAGATGAAGGGAAGGGCTATGGCTACACCTTC. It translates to CATSRDEGKGYGYTF.

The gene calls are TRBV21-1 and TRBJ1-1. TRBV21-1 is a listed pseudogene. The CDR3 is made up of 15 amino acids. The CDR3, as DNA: TGTGCCAGCAGCAAAGACGAGGTCATGAACACTGAAGCTTTCTTT. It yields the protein CASSKDEVMNTEAFF.

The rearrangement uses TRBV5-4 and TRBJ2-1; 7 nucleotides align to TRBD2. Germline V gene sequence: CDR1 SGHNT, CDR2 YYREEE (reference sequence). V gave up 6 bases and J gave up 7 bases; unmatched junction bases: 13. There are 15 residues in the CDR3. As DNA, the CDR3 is TGTGCCAGCACCCCGGGGGTGGGAGGGGTTAATGAGCAGTTCTTC. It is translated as CASTPGVGGVNEQFF.

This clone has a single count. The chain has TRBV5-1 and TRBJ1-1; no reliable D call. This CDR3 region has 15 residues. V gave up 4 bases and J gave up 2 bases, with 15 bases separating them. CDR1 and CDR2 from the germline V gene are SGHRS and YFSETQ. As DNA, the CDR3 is TGCGCCAGCAGCGACCTGCCGGGATTAAACACTGAAGCTTTCTTT. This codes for CASSDLPGLNTEAFF.